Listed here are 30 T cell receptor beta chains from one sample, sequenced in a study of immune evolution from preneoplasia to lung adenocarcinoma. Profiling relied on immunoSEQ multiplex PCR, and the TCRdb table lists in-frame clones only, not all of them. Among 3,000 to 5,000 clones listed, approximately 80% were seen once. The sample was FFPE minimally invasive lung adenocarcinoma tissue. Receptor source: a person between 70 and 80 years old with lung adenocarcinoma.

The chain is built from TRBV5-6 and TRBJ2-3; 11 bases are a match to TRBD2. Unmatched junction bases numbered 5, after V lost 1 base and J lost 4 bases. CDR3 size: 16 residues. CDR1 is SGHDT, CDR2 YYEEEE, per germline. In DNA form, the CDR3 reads TGTGCCAGCAGCTTGACTAGCGGGAGACTGGCAGATACGCAGTATTTT. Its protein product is CASSLTSGRLADTQYF.

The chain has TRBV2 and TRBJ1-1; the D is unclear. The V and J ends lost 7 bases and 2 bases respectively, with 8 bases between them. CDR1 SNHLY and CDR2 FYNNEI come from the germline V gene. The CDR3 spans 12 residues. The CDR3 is CASTAGNTEAFF. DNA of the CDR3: TGTGCCAGCACGGCGGGCAACACTGAAGCTTTCTTT.

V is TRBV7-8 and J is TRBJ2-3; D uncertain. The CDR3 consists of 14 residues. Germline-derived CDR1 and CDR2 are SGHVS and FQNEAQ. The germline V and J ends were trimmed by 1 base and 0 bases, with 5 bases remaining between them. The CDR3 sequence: CASSLGRSTDTQYF. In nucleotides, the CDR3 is TGTGCCAGCAGCTTAGGGCGGAGCACAGATACGCAGTATTTT.

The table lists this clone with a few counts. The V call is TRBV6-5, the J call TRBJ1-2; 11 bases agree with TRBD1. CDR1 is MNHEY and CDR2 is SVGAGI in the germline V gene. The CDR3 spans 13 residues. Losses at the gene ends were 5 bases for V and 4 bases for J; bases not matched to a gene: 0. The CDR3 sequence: CASSGTGGYGYTF. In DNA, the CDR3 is TGTGCCAGCAGTGGGACAGGGGGCTATGGCTACACCTTC.

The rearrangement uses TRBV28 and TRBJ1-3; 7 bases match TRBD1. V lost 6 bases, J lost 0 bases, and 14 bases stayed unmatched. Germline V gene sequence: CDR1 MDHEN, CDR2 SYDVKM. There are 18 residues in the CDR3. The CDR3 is CASRKARGSLPSGNTIYF. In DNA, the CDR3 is TGTGCCAGCAGAAAGGCCAGGGGGAGTCTCCCCTCTGGAAACACCATATATTTT.

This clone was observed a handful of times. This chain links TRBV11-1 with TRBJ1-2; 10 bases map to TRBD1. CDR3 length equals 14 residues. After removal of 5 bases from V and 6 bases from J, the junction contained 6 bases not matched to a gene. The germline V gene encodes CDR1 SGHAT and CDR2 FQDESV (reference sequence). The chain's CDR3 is CASSDVGTGDGYTF. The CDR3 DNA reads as TGTGCCAGCAGCGATGTCGGGACAGGGGATGGCTACACCTTC.

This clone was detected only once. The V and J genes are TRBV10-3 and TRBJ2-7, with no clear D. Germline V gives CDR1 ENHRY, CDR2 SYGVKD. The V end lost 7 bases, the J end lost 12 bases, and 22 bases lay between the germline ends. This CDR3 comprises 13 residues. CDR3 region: CAITPADSRPPYF. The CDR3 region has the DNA TGTGCCATCACCCCCGCAGATTCCAGGCCCCCGTACTTC.

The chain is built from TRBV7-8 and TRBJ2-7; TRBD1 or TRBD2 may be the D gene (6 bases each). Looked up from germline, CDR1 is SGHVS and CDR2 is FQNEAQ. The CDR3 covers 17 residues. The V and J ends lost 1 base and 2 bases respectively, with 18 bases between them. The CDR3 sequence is CASSLVRPQGRPYEQYF. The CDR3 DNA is TGTGCCAGCAGCTTAGTGCGGCCCCAGGGGAGGCCCTACGAGCAGTACTTC.

The CDR3, as DNA: TGTGCCAGCAGCAAGACGGGACGGATAGCCTACAATGAGCAGTTCTTC. This encodes CASSKTGRIAYNEQFF. The chain links TRBV21-1 to TRBJ2-1. TRBV21-1 is assigned pseudogene status. This CDR3 is built from 16 residues.

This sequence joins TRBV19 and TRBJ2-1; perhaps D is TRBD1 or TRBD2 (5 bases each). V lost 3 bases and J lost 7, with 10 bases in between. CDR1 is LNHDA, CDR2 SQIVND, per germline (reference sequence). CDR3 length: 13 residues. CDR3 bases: TGTGCCAGTAGTATTCAGGGAGATAATGAGCAGTTCTTC. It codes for CASSIQGDNEQFF.

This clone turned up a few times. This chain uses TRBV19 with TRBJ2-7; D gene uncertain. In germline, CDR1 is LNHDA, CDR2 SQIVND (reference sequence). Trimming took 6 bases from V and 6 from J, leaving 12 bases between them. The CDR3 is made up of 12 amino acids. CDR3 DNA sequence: TGTGCCAGTAGCCTAAAACTGGGCGAGCAGTACTTC. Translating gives CASSLKLGEQYF. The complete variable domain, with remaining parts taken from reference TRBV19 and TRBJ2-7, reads DGGITQSPKYLFRKEGQNVTLSCEQNLNHDAMYWYRQDPGQGLRLIYYSQIVNDFQKGDIAEGYSVSREKKESFPLTVTSAQKNPTAFYLCASSLKLGEQYFGPGTRLTVT.

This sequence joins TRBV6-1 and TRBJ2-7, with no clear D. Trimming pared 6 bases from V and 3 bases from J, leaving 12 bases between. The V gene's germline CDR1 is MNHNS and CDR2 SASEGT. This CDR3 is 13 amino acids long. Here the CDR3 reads CASRPGWNYEQYF. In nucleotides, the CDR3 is TGTGCCAGCAGGCCCGGGTGGAACTACGAGCAGTACTTC.

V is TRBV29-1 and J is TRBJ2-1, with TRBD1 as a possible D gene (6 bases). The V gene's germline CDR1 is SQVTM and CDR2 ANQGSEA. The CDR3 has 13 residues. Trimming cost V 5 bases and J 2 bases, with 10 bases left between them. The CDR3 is CSVNRATYNEQFF. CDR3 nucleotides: TGCAGCGTTAACAGGGCCACCTACAATGAGCAGTTCTTC.

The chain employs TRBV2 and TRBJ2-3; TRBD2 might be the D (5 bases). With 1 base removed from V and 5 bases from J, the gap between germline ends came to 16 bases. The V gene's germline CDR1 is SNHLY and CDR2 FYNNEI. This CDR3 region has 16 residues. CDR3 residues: CASSEGFPGIGDTQYF. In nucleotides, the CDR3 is TGTGCCAGCAGTGAAGGCTTCCCGGGAATCGGAGATACGCAGTATTTT.

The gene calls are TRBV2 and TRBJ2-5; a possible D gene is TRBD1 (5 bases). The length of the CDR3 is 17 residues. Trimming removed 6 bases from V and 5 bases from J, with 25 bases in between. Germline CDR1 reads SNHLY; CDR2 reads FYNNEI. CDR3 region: CASRPPWGREGVETQYF. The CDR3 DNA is TGTGCCAGCAGACCCCCCTGGGGCAGGGAAGGAGTGGAGACCCAGTACTTC.

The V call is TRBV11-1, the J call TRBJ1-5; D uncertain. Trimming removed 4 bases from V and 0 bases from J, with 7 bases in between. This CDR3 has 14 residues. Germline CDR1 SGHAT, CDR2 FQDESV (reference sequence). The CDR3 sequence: CASSSSYSNQPQHF. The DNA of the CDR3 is TGTGCCAGCAGCTCGAGTTATAGCAATCAGCCCCAGCATTTT.

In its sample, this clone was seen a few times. The CDR3 here is CASSSGQAAGGKLFF. CDR3 DNA: TGCGCCAGCAGCTCTGGACAGGCGGCGGGTGGAAAACTGTTTTTT. This sequence joins TRBV5-1 and TRBJ1-4, with 7 bases that match TRBD1. Germline trimming cut 3 bases from V and 10 bases from J; bases unmatched to any gene: 12. The length of the CDR3 is 15 residues. The germline V gene has CDR1 SGHRS and CDR2 YFSETQ.

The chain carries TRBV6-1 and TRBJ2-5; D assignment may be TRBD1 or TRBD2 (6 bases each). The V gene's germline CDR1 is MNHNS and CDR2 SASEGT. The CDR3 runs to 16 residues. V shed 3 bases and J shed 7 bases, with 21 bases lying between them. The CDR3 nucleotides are TGTGCCAGCAGTGAGGGGGCTAGCGAGACTCGGGGGACCCAGTACTTC. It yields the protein CASSEGASETRGTQYF.

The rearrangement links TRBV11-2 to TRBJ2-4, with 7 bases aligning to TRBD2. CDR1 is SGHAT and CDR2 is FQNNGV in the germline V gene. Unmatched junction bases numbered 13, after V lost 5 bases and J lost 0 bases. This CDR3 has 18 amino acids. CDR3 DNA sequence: TGTGCCAGCAGCCCCCGCCGATGGACTAGACTAGCCAAAAACATTCAGTACTTC. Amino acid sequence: CASSPRRWTRLAKNIQYF.

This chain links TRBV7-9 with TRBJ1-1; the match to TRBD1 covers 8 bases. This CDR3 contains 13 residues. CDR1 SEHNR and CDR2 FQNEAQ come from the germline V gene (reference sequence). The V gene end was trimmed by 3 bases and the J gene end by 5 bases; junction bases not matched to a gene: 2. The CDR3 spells CASSLTGDTEAFF. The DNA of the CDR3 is TGTGCCAGCAGCTTGACAGGGGATACTGAAGCTTTCTTT.

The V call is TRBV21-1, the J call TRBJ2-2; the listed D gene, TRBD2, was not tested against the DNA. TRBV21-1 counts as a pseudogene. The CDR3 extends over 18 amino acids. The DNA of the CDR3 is TGTGCCAGCAGCCCTACTAGCGGGAGTCCCGGGGACACCGGGGAGCTGTTTTTT. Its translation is CASSPTSGSPGDTGELFF.

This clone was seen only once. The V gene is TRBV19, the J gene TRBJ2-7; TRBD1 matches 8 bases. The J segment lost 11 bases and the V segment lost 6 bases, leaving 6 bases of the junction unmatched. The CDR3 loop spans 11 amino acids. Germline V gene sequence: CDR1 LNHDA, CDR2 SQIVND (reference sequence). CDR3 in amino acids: CASRSGQAEYF. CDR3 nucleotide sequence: TGTGCCAGTAGATCGGGACAGGCAGAGTACTTC.

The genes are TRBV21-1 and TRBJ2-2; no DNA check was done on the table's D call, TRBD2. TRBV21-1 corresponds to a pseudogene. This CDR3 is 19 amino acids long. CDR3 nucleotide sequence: TGTGCCAGCAGCAAAAAAAAGGAAAAACCGGGACTTCACCCCGGGGAGCTGTTTTTT. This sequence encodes CASSKKKEKPGLHPGELFF.

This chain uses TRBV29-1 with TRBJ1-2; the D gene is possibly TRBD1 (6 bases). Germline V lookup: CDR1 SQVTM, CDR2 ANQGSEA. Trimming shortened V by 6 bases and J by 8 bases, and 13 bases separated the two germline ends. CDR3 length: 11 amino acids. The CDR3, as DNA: TGCAGCGTGCAAGGGGGTGGCGGCTACACCTTC. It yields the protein CSVQGGGGYTF.

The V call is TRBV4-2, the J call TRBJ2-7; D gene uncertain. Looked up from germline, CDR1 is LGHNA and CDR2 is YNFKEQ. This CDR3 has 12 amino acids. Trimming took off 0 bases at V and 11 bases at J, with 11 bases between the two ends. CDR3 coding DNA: TGTGCCAGCAGCCAAGATAATGTTCCAGAGTACTTC. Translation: CASSQDNVPEYF.

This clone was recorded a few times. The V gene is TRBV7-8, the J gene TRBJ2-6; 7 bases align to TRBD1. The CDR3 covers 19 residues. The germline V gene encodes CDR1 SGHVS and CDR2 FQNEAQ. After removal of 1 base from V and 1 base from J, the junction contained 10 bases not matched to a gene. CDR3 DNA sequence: TGTGCCAGCAGCTTAGGACTGGGGATGGACAGGTCTGGGGCCAACGTCCTGACTTTC. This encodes CASSLGLGMDRSGANVLTF.

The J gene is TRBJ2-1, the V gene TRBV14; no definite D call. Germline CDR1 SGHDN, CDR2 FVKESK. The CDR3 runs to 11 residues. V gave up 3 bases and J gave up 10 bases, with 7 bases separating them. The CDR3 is CASSQAWEQFF. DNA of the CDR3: TGTGCCAGCAGCCAGGCCTGGGAGCAGTTCTTC. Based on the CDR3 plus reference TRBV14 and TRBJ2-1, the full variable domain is EAGVTQFPSHSVIEKGQTVTLRCDPISGHDNLYWYRRVMGKEIKFLLHFVKESKQDESGMPNNRFLAERTGGTYSTLKVQPAELEDSGVYFCASSQAWEQFFGPGTRLTVL.

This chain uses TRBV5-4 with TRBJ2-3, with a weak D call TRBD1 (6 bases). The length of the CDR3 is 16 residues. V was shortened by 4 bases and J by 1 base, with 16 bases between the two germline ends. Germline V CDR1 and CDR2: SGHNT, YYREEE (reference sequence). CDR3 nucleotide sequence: TGTGCCAGCAGCGCTGGGACACCCGGAGGCACAGATACGCAGTATTTT. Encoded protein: CASSAGTPGGTDTQYF.

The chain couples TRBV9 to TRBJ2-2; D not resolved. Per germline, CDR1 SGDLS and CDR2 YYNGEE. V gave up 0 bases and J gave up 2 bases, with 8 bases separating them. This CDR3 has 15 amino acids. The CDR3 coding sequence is TGTGCCAGCAGCGTAGGAAGCAGAAACACCGGGGAGCTGTTTTTT. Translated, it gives CASSVGSRNTGELFF.

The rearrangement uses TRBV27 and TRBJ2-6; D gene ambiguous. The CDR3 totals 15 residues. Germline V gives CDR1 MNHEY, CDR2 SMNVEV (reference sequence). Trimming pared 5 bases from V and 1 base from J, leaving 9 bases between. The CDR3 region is CASSPLRSGANVLTF. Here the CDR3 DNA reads TGTGCCAGCAGTCCCCTTAGATCTGGGGCCAACGTCCTGACTTTC.